This T cell receptor (beta chain) appears in the sequencing data of a study of CD8+ T cells in alopecia areata. In the study overall: Twice a day, 5 to 10 mg of oral tofacitinib was administered to treated patients.

Looked up from germline, CDR1 is SQVTM and CDR2 is ANQGSEA. The CDR3 has 12 residues. V shed 6 bases, J shed 1 base, and the junction held 1 base outside the gene matches. Extraction and reverse transcription of RNA yielded cDNA as the sequencing template. TCRdb keeps only in-frame clones here, not all; method: immunoSEQ multiplex PCR. The sample consists of 250,000 to 350,000 clones, 60% of them appearing once. Points from the study as a whole: Whether baseline CD8+ expansion is linked to response remains uncertain, given a single nonresponder. Especially in alopecia totalis/universalis, lesional scalp showed greater clonality than normal scalp did.

Concerning this clone itself: Its target is unknown.

Treatment reported: oral pan-JAK inhibitor, 5-10 mg twice daily. The sorting of PBMCs gave CD4+ and CD8+ T cells. The source material was CD4+ T cells sorted from blood, sampled around week 54, from a patient treated with tofacitinib. The TCR sequence derives from a human donor with alopecia areata. V gene TRBV29-1 combines with J gene TRBJ2-3; 7 bases agree with TRBD1. CDR3 region: CSVGTGTDTQYF. DNA for the CDR3: TGCAGCGTCGGGACAGGCACAGATACGCAGTATTTT.